The text below deals with one TCR beta chain. Its antigen remains unidentified. No per-base quality is available; no much larger clone lies one base away. Genomic DNA was extracted from sorted cells for sequencing of the TCRbeta CDR3 region. The immunoSEQ Assay was used for sequencing of TCRbeta CDR3 regions. TCRdb mirrors the immuneACCESS table, restricted to in-frame sequences. Some clones are absent from its copies; in checked studies, under half trace to an unresolved V gene, and the reason for the others is unknown. A total of about 58,000 clones appear in this sample, over 80% of them only once. The ten largest clones add up to around 2% of the sample. Patients with autoimmune disease history or receiving systemic immunosuppression were excluded from the trial. Peripheral blood for TCR sequencing was collected from all dose cohorts at baseline, on cycle 4 day 1, and on cycle 7 day 1. The samples were drawn from a first-in-human, open-label, multicenter phase I dose-escalation trial of ivuxolimab. Adults with locally advanced or metastatic melanoma, renal cell, hepatocellular, or head and neck squamous cell carcinoma were enrolled in the trial. Before TCR sequencing, CD4+ T cells and CD8+ T cells were sorted from peripheral blood as separate populations.

This sample stems from a study of OX40 agonist ivuxolimab in advanced cancers. For the wider study: Ivuxolimab was a fully human IgG2 agonistic monoclonal antibody targeting the costimulatory receptor OX40 (CD134). Intravenous ivuxolimab was administered to patients every 2 weeks at six dose levels: 0.01, 0.1, 0.3, 1.5, 3 and 10 mg/kg. Of the approximately 50 dose-escalation patients, hepatocellular carcinoma was present in roughly 19, melanoma in approximately 15, renal cell carcinoma in 9 and head and neck cancer in 9. The dose-escalation cohort was roughly 83% male with a mean age of approximately 59 years, ranging from roughly 20 to 80. Patients were allowed to have had prior anti-PD-1, anti-PD-L1 or anti-CTLA-4 therapy, and 40% to 45% of the dose-escalation patients had been treated with checkpoint inhibitors. Partial responses were achieved by three dose-escalation patients, of whom one had hepatocellular carcinoma and two had cutaneous melanoma. The purpose of peripheral TCRbeta sequencing was to test whether ivuxolimab changed TCR sequence diversity and led to clonal T-cell expansion. The paper covers the monotherapy dose-escalation part of the phase I ivuxolimab trial, which included N ≈ 50 patients. The study at large found these results: The antigen specificity of the clonally expanded peripheral T cells was not determined. In the 0.1-3.0 mg/kg groups, partial responders were among the patients with the lowest normalized peripheral clonal expansion, particularly in CD8+ T cells. At doses of 0.1 to 3.0 mg/kg, clonal expansion of both CD4+ and CD8+ blood T cells was observed from baseline to week 6. After ivuxolimab, CD8+ T cells had more expanded clones than CD4+ T cells on average. Low levels of normalized T-cell clonal expansion were also seen in some nonresponding patients.

As encoded in the germline V gene, CDR1 is MNHNS while CDR2 is SASEGT. Compared with germline, V lacks 4 bases and J lacks 4 bases; bases without a gene match: 5. Including cysteine and phenylalanine, the CDR3 has 16 amino acids. Just the 48-base CDR3 DNA is kept, in frame starting at base 1. The sequence was collected from an adult with an advanced solid tumor such as melanoma, head and neck, liver or kidney cancer. Sequences were derived from CD4+ or CD8+ T cells sorted from blood, sampled in a trial of the OX40 agonist ivuxolimab. The chain couples TRBV6-1 to TRBJ2-3, with TRBD2 identical over 13 junction bases. The CDR3 in this case is CASSVLAGGGADTQYF. The DNA sequence is as follows: TGTGCCAGCAGTGTACTAGCGGGAGGGGGTGCAGATACGCAGTATTTT.